The text below deals with one TCR beta chain. Per the study methods: Amplified reference gene primers provided the basis for estimating nucleated cell counts. Sequencing used immunoSEQ multiplex PCR; TCRdb keeps in-frame clones, though not all of them. That table furnishes V, J and clone size, whereas the DNA furnished D and trimming. The sample contains fewer than 180,000 clones, about four fifths of which appear only once. The entry originates in a study of blood T cell repertoires in COVID-19. Study in general: Acute and convalescent COVID-19 samples came from the United States, Italy and Spain. From T cells, B-cell-depleted T cells, or PBMCs came the material, which was cDNA or gDNA.

V dropped 6 bases and J dropped 1 base, with 13 bases sitting between them. The CDR3 covers 14 residues. The germline V gene encodes CDR1 SGHRS and CDR2 YFSETQ. The sequenced sample was peripheral blood. The origin of this receptor is an older man with acute or convalescent COVID-19. This sequence joins TRBV5-1 and TRBJ1-1; perhaps TRBD1 as D (5 bases). The DNA for the CDR3 is TGCGCCAGCACCATCACTCAGGGGAACACTGAAGCTTTCTTT. Translating gives CASTITQGNTEAFF.